This T cell receptor (beta chain) was profiled in a study of long-term antiretroviral therapy in people with HIV. CDR1 and CDR2 (germline): SGHNT, YYREEE (reference sequence). This CDR3 has 14 residues. The V end lost 4 bases, the J end lost 2 bases, and 10 bases lay between the germline ends. General observations from the study: There were no data on ART adherence, viral resistance or therapy changes, a gap that limits inferences about post-ART repertoire changes.

The assay, immunoSEQ v3.0, was run at survey level. Researchers set sequencing to target 40,000-50,000 T-cell genomes per sample. Some clones are missing from TCRdb's copy, which holds only in-frame ones; the method was immunoSEQ multiplex PCR. The table has tens of thousands of clones, 70% to 90% seen once. The table lists this clone with a count of one. Its antigen remains unidentified. The chain employs TRBV5-4 and TRBJ1-5; D might be TRBD1 (6 bases). This specimen consisted of unsorted PBMCs, obtained 3 years after starting antiretroviral therapy. The receptor's source is a middle-aged man with HIV. The CDR3 loop is CASSLQGGNQPQHF. Here the CDR3 DNA reads TGTGCCAGCAGCCTACAGGGAGGCAATCAGCCCCAGCATTTT.